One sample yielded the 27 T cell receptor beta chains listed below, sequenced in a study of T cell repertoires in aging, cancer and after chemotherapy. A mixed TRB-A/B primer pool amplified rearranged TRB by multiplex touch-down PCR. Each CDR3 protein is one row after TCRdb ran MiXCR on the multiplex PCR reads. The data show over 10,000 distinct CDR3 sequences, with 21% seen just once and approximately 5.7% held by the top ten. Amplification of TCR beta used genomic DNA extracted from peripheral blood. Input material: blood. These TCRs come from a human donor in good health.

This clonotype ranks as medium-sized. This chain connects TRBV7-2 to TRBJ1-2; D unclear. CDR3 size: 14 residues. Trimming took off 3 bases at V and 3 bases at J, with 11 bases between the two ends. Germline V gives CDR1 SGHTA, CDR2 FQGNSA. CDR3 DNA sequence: TGTGCCAGCAGCTTGATGACGCAGGACTATGGCTACACCTTC. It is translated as CASSLMTQDYGYTF.

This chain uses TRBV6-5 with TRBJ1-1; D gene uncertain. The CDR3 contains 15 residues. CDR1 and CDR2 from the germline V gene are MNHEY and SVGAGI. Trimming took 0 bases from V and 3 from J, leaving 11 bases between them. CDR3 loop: CASSYSWFGDTEAFF. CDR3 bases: TGTGCCAGCAGTTACTCCTGGTTCGGGGACACTGAAGCTTTCTTT.

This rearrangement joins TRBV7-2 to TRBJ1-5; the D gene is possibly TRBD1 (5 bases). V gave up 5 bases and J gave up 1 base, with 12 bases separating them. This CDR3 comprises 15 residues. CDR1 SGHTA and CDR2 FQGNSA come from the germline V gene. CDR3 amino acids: CASSPGGFSNQPQHF. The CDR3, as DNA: TGTGCCAGCAGCCCGGGGGGTTTCAGCAATCAGCCCCAGCATTTT.

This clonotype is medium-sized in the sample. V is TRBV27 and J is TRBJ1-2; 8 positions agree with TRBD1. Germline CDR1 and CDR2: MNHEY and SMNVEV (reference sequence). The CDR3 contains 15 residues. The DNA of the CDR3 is TGTGGGACGAGGACAGGGACTGAGCTGGGCTATGGCTACACCTTC. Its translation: CGTRTGTELGYGYTF.

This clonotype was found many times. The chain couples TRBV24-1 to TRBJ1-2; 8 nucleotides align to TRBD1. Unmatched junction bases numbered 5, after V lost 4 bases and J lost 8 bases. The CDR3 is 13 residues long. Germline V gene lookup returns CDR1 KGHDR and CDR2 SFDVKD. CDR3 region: CATSDPGQGGYTF. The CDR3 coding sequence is TGTGCCACCAGTGACCCTGGACAGGGAGGCTACACCTTC.

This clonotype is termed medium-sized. DNA for the CDR3: TGTGCCAGTAGTACCCCAGCGAGCTCTGGAAACACCATATATTTT. Translating it yields CASSTPASSGNTIYF. This chain links TRBV19 with TRBJ1-3; D remains ambiguous. CDR3 length equals 15 residues. V lost 4 bases to trimming and J lost 0 bases, with 10 bases between them. From germline, CDR1 is LNHDA and CDR2 SQIVND (reference sequence).

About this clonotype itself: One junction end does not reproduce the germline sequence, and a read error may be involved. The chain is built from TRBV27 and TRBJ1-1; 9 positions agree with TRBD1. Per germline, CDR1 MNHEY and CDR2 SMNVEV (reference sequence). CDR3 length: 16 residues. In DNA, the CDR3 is TGTGCCAGCAGTTTATCTGGGACAGGGTATAACACTCAAGCTTTCTTT. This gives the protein CASSLSGTGYNTQAFF.

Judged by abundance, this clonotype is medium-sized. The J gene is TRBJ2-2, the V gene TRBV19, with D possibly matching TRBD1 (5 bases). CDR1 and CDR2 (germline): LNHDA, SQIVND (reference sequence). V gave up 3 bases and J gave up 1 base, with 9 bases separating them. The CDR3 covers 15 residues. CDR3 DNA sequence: TGTGCCAGTAGTATTGGGGCAGGGAACACCGGGGAGCTGTTTTTT. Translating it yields CASSIGAGNTGELFF.

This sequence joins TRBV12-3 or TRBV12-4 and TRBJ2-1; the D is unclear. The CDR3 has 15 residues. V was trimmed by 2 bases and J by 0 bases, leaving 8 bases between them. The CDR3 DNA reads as TGTGCCAGCAGTTTATGGTCCAGCTCCTACAATGAGCAGTTCTTC. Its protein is CASSLWSSSYNEQFF.

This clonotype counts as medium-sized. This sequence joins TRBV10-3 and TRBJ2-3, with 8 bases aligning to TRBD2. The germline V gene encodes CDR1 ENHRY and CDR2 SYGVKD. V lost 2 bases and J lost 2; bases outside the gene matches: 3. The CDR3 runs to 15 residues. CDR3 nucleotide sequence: TGTGCCATCAGTGAGGCAGCGGGGGCCACAGATACGCAGTATTTT. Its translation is CAISEAAGATDTQYF.

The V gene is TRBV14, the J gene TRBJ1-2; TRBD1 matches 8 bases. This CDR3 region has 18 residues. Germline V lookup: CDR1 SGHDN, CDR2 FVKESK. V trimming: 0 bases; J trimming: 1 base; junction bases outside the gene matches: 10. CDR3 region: CASSQDPFDRGFNYGYTF. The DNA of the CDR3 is TGTGCCAGCAGCCAAGATCCCTTCGACAGGGGCTTTAACTATGGCTACACCTTC.

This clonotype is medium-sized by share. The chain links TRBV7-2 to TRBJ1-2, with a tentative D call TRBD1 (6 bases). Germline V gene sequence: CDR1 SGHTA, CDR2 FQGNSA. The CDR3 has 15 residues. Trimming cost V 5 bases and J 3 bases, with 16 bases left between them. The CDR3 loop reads CASSPVGGRDYGYTF. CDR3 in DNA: TGTGCCAGCAGCCCGGTCGGGGGGCGCGACTATGGCTACACCTTC.

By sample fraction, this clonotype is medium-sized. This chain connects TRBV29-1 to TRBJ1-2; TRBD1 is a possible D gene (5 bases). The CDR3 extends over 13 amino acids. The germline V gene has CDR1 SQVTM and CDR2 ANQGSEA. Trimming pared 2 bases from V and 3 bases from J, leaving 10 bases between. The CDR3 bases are TGCAGCGTTGAAAGGAGGGGCGACTATGGCTACACCTTC. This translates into CSVERRGDYGYTF.

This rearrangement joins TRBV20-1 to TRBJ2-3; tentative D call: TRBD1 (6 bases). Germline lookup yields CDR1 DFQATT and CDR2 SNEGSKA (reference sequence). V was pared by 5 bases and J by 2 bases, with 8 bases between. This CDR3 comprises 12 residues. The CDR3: CSAEGVTDTQYF. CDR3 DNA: TGCAGTGCTGAGGGGGTCACAGATACGCAGTATTTT.

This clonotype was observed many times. Here the CDR3 reads CASSLAPGGSSYEQYF. DNA of the CDR3: TGTGCCAGCAGCTTGGCCCCGGGGGGTAGCTCCTACGAGCAGTACTTC. The V call is TRBV5-4, the J call TRBJ2-7; 7 positions match TRBD2. In germline, CDR1 is SGHNT, CDR2 YYREEE (reference sequence). Trimming cost V 0 bases and J 0 bases; bases outside gene matches: 6. The CDR3 is 16 residues long.

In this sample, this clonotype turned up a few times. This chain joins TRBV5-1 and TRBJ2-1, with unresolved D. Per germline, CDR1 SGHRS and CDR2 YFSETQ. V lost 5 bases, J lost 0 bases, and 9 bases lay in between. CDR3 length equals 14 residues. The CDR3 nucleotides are TGCGCCAGCAGGGCGGACGACTCCTACAATGAGCAGTTCTTC. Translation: CASRADDSYNEQFF.

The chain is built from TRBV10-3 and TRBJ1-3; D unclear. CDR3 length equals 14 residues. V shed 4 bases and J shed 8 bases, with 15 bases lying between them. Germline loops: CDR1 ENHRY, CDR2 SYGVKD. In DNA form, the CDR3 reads TGTGCCATCAGTGGGACGGGCACAACGGACACCATATATTTT. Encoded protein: CAISGTGTTDTIYF.

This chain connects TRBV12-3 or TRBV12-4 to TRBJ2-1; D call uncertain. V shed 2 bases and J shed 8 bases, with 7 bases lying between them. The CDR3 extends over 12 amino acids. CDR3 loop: CASSLSGDEQFF. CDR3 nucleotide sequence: TGTGCCAGCAGTTTAAGTGGGGATGAGCAGTTCTTC.

In DNA, the CDR3 is TGCAGTGCTAGAGTCTTACTAGGAGACACTGAAGCTTTCTTT. Its protein product is CSARVLLGDTEAFF. This chain connects TRBV20-1 to TRBJ1-1, with D uncertain. Looked up from germline, CDR1 is DFQATT and CDR2 is SNEGSKA (reference sequence). Trimming stripped 1 base from V and 3 bases from J, with 12 bases between. The CDR3 is made up of 14 amino acids.

The CDR3 nucleotides are TGTGCCAGTCTTGGGACAGGGGCTGACGAGCAGTACTTC. It encodes CASLGTGADEQYF. V gene TRBV19 combines with J gene TRBJ2-7, with 10 bases matching TRBD1. Germline assignment: CDR1 LNHDA and CDR2 SQIVND (reference sequence). This CDR3 region has 13 residues. V lost 8 bases to trimming and J lost 5 bases; unmatched junction nucleotides: 6.

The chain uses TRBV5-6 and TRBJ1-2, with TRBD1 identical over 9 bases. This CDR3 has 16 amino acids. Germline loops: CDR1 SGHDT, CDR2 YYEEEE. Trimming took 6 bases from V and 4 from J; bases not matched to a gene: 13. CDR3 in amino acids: CASISQGAEGAYGYTF. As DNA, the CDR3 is TGTGCCAGCATCTCACAGGGGGCGGAAGGGGCCTATGGCTACACCTTC.

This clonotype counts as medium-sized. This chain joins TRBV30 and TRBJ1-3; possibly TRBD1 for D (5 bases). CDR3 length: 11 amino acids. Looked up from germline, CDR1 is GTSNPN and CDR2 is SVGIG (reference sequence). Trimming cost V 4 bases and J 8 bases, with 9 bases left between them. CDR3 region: CAWTWGDTIYF. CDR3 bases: TGTGCCTGGACCTGGGGGGACACCATATATTTT.

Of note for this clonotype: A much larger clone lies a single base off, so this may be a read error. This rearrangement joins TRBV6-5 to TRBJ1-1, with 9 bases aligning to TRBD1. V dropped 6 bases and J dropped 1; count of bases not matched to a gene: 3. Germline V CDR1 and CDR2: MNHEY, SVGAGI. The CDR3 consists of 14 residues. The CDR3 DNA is TGTGCCAGCAGAAGACAGGGGGGGAACACTGAAGCTTTCTTT. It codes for CASRRQGGNTEAFF.

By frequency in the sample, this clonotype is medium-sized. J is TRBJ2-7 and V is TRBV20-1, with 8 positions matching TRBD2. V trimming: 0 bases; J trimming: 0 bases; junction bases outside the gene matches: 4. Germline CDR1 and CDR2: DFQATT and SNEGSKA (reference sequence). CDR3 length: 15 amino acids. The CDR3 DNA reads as TGCAGTGCTAGAGATAGGACTAGCTACTCCTACGAGCAGTACTTC. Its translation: CSARDRTSYSYEQYF.

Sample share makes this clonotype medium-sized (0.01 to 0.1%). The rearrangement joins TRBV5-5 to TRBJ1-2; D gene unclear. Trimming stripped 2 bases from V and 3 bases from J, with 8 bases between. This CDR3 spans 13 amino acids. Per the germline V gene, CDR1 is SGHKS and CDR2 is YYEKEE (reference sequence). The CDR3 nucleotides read TGTGCCAGCAGCTTTGACACCTACTATGGCTACACCTTC. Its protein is CASSFDTYYGYTF.

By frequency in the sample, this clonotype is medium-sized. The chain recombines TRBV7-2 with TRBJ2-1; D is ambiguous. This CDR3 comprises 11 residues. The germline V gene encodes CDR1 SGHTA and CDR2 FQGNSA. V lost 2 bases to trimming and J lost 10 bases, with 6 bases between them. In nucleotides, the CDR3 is TGTGCCAGCAGCTTATTAGGAGAGCAGTTCTTC. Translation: CASSLLGEQFF.

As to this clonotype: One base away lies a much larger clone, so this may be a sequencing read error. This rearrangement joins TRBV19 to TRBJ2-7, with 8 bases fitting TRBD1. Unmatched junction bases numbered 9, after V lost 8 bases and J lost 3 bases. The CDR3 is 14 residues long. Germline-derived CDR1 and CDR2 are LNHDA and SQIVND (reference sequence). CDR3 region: CASELTGENYEQYF. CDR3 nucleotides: TGTGCCAGTGAGTTGACAGGGGAAAACTACGAGCAGTACTTC.